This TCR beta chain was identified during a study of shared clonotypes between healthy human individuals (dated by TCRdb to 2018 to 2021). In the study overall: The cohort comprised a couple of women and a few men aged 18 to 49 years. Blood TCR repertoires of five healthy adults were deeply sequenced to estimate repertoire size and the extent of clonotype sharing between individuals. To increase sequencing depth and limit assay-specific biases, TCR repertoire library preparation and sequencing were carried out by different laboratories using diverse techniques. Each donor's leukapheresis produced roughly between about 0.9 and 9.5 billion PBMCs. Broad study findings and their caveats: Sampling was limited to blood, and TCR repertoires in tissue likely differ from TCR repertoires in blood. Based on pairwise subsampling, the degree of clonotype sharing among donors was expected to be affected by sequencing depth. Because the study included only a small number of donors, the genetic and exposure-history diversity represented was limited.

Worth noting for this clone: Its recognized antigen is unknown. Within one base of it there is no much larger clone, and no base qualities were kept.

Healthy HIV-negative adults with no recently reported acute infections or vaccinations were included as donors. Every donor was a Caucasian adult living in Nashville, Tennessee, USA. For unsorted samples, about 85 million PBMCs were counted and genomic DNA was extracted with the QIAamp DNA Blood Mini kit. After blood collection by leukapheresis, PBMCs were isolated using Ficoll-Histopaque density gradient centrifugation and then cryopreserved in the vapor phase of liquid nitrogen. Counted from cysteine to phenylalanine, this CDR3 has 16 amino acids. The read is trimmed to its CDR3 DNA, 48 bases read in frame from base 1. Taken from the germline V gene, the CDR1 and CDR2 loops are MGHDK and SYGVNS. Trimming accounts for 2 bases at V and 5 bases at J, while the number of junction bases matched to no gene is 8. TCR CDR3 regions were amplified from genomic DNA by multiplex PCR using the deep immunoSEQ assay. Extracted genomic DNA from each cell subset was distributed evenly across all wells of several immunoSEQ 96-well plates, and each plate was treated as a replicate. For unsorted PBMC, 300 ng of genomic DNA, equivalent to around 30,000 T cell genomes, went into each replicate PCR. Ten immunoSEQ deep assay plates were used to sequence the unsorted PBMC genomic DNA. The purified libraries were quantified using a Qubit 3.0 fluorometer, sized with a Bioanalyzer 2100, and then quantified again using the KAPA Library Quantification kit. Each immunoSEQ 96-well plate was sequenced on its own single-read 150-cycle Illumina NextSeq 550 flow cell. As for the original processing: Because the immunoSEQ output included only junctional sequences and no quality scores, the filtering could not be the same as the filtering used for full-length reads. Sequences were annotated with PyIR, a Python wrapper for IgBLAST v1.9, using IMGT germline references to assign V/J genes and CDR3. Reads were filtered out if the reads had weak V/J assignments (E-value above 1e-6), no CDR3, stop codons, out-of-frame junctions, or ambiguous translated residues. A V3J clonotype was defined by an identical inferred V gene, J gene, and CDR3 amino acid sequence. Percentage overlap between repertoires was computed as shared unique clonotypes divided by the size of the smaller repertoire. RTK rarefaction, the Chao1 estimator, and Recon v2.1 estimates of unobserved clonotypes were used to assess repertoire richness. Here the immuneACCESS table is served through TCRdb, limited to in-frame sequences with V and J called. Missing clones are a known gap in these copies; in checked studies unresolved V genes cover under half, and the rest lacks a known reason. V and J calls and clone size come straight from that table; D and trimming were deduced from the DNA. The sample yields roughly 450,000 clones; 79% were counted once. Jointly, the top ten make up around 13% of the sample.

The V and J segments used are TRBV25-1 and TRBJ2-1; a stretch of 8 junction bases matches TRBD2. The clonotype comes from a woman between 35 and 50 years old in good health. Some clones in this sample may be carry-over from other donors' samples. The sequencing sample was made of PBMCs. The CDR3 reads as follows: CASSEIVLAEHNEQFF. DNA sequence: TGTGCCAGCAGTGAAATAGTACTAGCGGAACACAATGAGCAGTTCTTC.